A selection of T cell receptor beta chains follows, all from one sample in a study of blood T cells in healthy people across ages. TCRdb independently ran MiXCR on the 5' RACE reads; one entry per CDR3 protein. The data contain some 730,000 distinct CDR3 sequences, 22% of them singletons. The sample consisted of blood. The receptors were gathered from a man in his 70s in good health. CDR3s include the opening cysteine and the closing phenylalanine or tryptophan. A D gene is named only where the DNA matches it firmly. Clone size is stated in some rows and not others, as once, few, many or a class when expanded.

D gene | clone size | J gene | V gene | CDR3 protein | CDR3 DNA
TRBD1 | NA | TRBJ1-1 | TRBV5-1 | CASSTRQGDTEAFF | TGCGCCAGCAGCACAAGACAGGGGGACACTGAAGCTTTCTTT
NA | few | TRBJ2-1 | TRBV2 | CASSEGRSSEQFF | TGTGCCAGCAGTGAGGGACGGTCAAGTGAGCAGTTCTTC
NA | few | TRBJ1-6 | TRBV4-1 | CASSQDRERTVNSPLHF | TGCGCCAGCAGCCAAGATCGAGAACGGACAGTAAATTCACCCCTCCACTTT
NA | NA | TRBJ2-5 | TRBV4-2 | CASSQEKVQETQYF | TGTGCCAGCAGCCAAGAAAAGGTACAAGAGACCCAGTACTTC
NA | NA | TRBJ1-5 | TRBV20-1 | CSASPSTRRTRVDQPQHF | TGCAGTGCTAGCCCCTCGACGCGTCGTACAAGGGTCGATCAGCCCCAGCATTTT
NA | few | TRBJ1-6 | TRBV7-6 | CASSPGPINNSPLHF | TGTGCCAGCAGCCCGGGACCGATCAATAATTCACCTCTCCACTTT
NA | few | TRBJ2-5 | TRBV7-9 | CATPGEADQETQYF | TGTGCCACCCCAGGGGAAGCGGACCAAGAGACCCAGTACTTC
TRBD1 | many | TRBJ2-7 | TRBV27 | CASSPKDTGAYEQYF | TGTGCCAGCAGCCCTAAAGATACAGGGGCCTACGAGCAGTACTTC
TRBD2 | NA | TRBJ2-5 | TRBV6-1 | CASSPGGVWVETQYF | TGTGCCAGCAGCCCCGGGGGGGTTTGGGTAGAGACCCAGTACTTC
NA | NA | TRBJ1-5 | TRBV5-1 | CASSPGSGRPGPQHF | TGCGCCAGCAGCCCTGGATCGGGACGACCAGGGCCCCAGCATTTT
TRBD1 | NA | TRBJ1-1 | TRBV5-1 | CASSTWDSKGAFF | TGCGCCAGCAGCACCTGGGACAGTAAGGGGGCTTTCTTT
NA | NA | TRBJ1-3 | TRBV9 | CASGAGSHFDSGNTIYF | TGTGCCAGCGGGGCAGGTTCCCACTTTGACTCTGGAAACACCATATATTTT
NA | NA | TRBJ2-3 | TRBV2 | CVTASVSVDTQYF | TGTGTCACAGCGTCGGTGTCCGTGGATACGCAGTATTTT
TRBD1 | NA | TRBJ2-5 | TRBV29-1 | CSVERTGSGLIGPQYF | TGCAGCGTTGAAAGGACAGGGTCTGGGTTAATTGGGCCCCAGTACTTC
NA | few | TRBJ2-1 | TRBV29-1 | CSVEGGLMERFGETQYF | TGCAGCGTTGAAGGAGGATTGATGGAGCGTTTTGGAGAGACCCAGTACTTT
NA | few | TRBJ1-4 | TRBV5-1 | CASSLGHHATNEKLFF | TGCGCCAGCAGCTTGGGGCACCATGCAACTAATGAAAAACTGTTTTTT
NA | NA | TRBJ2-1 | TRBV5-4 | CASSPEQSSPRQFF | TGTGCCAGCAGCCCCGAACAGAGTAGCCCTCGGCAGTTCTTC
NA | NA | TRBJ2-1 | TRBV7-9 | CASSLYGSIPYNEQFF | TGTGCCAGCAGCTTATATGGTAGCATCCCCTACAATGAGCAGTTCTTC
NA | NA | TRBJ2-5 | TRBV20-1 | CSARDAVETQYF | TGCAGTGCTAGAGATGCGGTGGAGACCCAGTACTTC